One sample yielded the 23 T cell receptor beta chains listed below, sequenced in a study of T cells after yellow fever vaccination. TCRdb reprocessed the 5' RACE reads via MiXCR and lists one record per CDR3 protein. The sample yields 500,000 to 550,000 distinct CDR3 sequences, about a fifth seen once. Sequencing used PBMCs, obtained roughly 23 days after the first yellow fever vaccination. The receptors shown here come from a man between 18 and 29 years old who received the YFV17D yellow fever vaccine.

This chain joins TRBV4-1 and TRBJ2-2; 8 positions agree with TRBD2. V lost 1 base, J lost 0 bases, and 7 bases stayed unmatched. CDR3 size: 18 residues. CDR1 is MGHRA, CDR2 YSYEKL, per germline. CDR3 sequence reads: CASSQVLLAGSNTGELFF. The CDR3 DNA reads as TGCGCCAGCAGCCAAGTTCTCCTAGCGGGTTCGAACACCGGGGAGCTGTTTTTT.

The chain couples TRBV6-2 or TRBV6-3 to TRBJ2-1; D is perhaps TRBD1 (6 bases). The CDR3 sequence is 17 residues long. V was pared by 7 bases and J by 0 bases, with 19 bases between. CDR1 and CDR2 (germline): MNHEY, SVGEGT. The CDR3 region has the DNA TGTGCCAGCATTCCTACGCCGGGACAAAGCTCCTACAATGAGCAGTTCTTC. Protein sequence: CASIPTPGQSSYNEQFF.

This clonotype occurred a few times. The V gene is TRBV6-2 or TRBV6-3, the J gene TRBJ1-4; no firm D call. Trimming took off 8 bases at V and 4 bases at J, with 11 bases between the two ends. CDR1 and CDR2 from the germline V gene are MNHEY and SVGEGT. The CDR3 loop spans 13 amino acids. Here the CDR3 reads CASQRDHNEKLFF. The CDR3 DNA follows: TGTGCCAGCCAGCGTGACCATAATGAAAAACTGTTTTTT.

This clonotype was found a few times. V and J are TRBV3-1 and TRBJ1-5, with D hard to call. Per germline, CDR1 LGHDT and CDR2 YNNKEL (reference sequence). The germline V and J ends were trimmed by 1 base and 6 bases, with 10 bases remaining between them. The CDR3 spans 14 residues. The CDR3 sequence is CASSQGTGPQPQHF. The CDR3 nucleotides are TGTGCCAGCAGCCAAGGGACGGGCCCTCAGCCCCAGCATTTT.

The genes are TRBV12-3 or TRBV12-4 and TRBJ2-3; a possible D gene is TRBD2 (6 bases). CDR3 length equals 14 residues. V dropped 1 base and J dropped 2 bases, with 7 bases sitting between them. The CDR3 DNA reads TGTGCCAGCAGTTTAGGACTAGACACAGATACGCAGTATTTT. Translating it yields CASSLGLDTDTQYF.

The rearrangement joins TRBV20-1 to TRBJ1-2, with D tentatively TRBD1 (5 bases). The CDR3 is made up of 13 amino acids. The V gene lost 3 bases and the J gene lost 6 bases, with 14 bases spanning the gap. Germline V gives CDR1 DFQATT, CDR2 SNEGSKA (reference sequence). CDR3 amino acids: CSARVRVSDGYTF. CDR3 DNA: TGCAGTGCTAGGGTCAGGGTGTCGGATGGCTACACCTTC.

This clonotype has only a few counts. The J gene is TRBJ2-3, the V gene TRBV10-3; D ambiguous. Per the germline V gene, CDR1 is ENHRY and CDR2 is SYGVKD. The CDR3 sequence is 14 residues long. V lost 6 bases and J 1 base, leaving 11 bases between the germline ends. The CDR3 DNA sequence: TGTGCCATCAGGGCTGAACCGCGCACAGATACGCAGTATTTT. It encodes CAIRAEPRTDTQYF.

This clonotype was seen just once. The chain couples TRBV5-1 to TRBJ2-2, with D unclear. V lost 5 bases, J lost 6 bases, and 11 bases lay in between. The CDR3 has 13 amino acids. CDR1 is SGHRS and CDR2 is YFSETQ in the germline V gene. DNA of the CDR3: TGCGCCAGCAGTCCGACCCCGTCCGGGGAGCTGTTTTTT. Its translation: CASSPTPSGELFF.

This clonotype has only a few counts. The chain links TRBV4-1 to TRBJ1-5; 8 nucleotides match TRBD1. The CDR3 sequence is 15 residues long. The V segment lost 0 bases and the J segment 5 bases; nucleotides outside the gene matches: 3. Germline assignment: CDR1 MGHRA and CDR2 YSYEKL. This chain's CDR3 is CASSQDLRGHQPQHF. The CDR3 nucleotides read TGCGCCAGCAGCCAAGATCTCAGGGGGCATCAGCCCCAGCATTTT.

This clonotype was counted a few times. The rearrangement uses TRBV20-1 and TRBJ1-2, with D tentatively TRBD1 (6 bases). The CDR3 has 12 amino acids. CDR1 DFQATT and CDR2 SNEGSKA come from the germline V gene (reference sequence). V was pared by 6 bases and J by 5 bases, with 13 bases between. The CDR3 bases are TGCAGTGCGCGGACAGTAGAATATGGCTACACCTTC. Protein sequence: CSARTVEYGYTF.

The rearrangement uses TRBV7-2 and TRBJ1-1; tentatively, D is TRBD1 (5 bases). Trimming left V 5 bases short and J 4 bases short, with 17 bases between. CDR1 is SGHTA, CDR2 FQGNSA, per germline. The CDR3 loop spans 15 amino acids. CDR3 in amino acids: CASSPQGRGSTEAFF. The CDR3 coding sequence is TGTGCCAGCAGCCCCCAGGGAAGGGGAAGCACTGAAGCTTTCTTT.

This clonotype has a handful of counts. The chain has TRBV6-2 or TRBV6-3 and TRBJ2-1; 9 bases fit TRBD2. CDR3 length: 15 residues. Germline V gene data show CDR1 as MNHEY and CDR2 as SVGEGT. With V trimmed by 2 bases and J by 4 bases, 3 bases remained unmatched. The CDR3 sequence is CASSYQAGGYNEQFF. In DNA, the CDR3 is TGTGCCAGCAGTTACCAAGCGGGGGGTTACAATGAGCAGTTCTTC.

This clonotype was observed at least ten times. V gene TRBV20-1 combines with J gene TRBJ2-3; maybe TRBD2 (6 bases). Trimming took 5 bases from V and 6 from J, leaving 12 bases between them. This CDR3 comprises 12 residues. In germline, CDR1 is DFQATT, CDR2 SNEGSKA (reference sequence). Written as DNA, the CDR3 is TGCAGTGCTGACGCGGGGTCGGATACGCAGTATTTT. Protein product: CSADAGSDTQYF.

V is TRBV5-1 and J is TRBJ2-1; 8 bases fit TRBD2. Germline values: CDR1 SGHRS, CDR2 YFSETQ. The CDR3 has 14 residues. V shed 6 bases and J 6 bases; nucleotides not matched to a gene: 8. CDR3 DNA sequence: TGCGCCAGCATGGACGGGGGGGCGGGCAATGAGCAGTTCTTC. Translated: CASMDGGAGNEQFF.

This clonotype was counted a few times. The V and J genes are TRBV29-1 and TRBJ2-2, with D perhaps TRBD1 (5 bases). The CDR3 covers 13 residues. Germline CDR1 is SQVTM and CDR2 is ANQGSEA. V dropped 4 bases and J dropped 4 bases, with 10 bases sitting between them. The DNA for the CDR3 is TGCAGCGTTGTGGGGCGCTTCACCGGGGAGCTGTTTTTT. Its protein is CSVVGRFTGELFF.

This clonotype was picked up a small number of times. The V and J genes are TRBV11-2 and TRBJ2-3; D uncertain. The CDR3 has 16 amino acids. V lost 4 bases and J 1 base, leaving 15 bases between the germline ends. Germline V lookup: CDR1 SGHAT, CDR2 FQNNGV. In nucleotides, the CDR3 is TGTGCCAGCAGCTCCACAGCCCAATTGGGCACAGATACGCAGTATTTT. Amino acid sequence: CASSSTAQLGTDTQYF.

This clonotype was picked up a small number of times. This chain uses TRBV21-1 with TRBJ1-5; no DNA check was done on the table's D call, TRBD1. TRBV21-1 is a known pseudogene. This CDR3 is 17 amino acids long. The CDR3 loop is CASSKGRDRESNQPQHF. The CDR3 DNA is TGTGCCAGCAGCAAGGGCCGGGACAGGGAGAGCAATCAGCCCCAGCATTTT.

The chain employs TRBV30 and TRBJ2-5; possible D gene TRBD1, 6 bases. Germline values: CDR1 GTSNPN, CDR2 SVGIG (reference sequence). The ends were cut back, 4 bases at V and 5 bases at J, with 14 bases in the middle. CDR3 length equals 13 residues. DNA of the CDR3: TGTGCCTGGAACAGGGACGTTCGGGAGACCCAGTACTTC. Encoded protein: CAWNRDVRETQYF.

In this sample, this clonotype turned up a few times. The rearrangement joins TRBV6-1 to TRBJ2-1, with 7 positions matching TRBD2. With V trimmed by 5 bases and J by 9 bases, 13 bases remained unmatched. Germline CDR1 is MNHNS and CDR2 is SASEGT. CDR3 length equals 15 residues. Here the CDR3 DNA reads TGTGCCAGCAGTCGTATAGCGGGTTCTGGCGGTGAGCAGTTCTTC. This gives the protein CASSRIAGSGGEQFF.

V gene TRBV6-1 combines with J gene TRBJ2-7; possible D gene TRBD2, 7 bases. CDR1 and CDR2 (germline): MNHNS, SASEGT. Deletions cut 6 bases from V and 1 base from J, with 16 bases between. The CDR3 covers 15 residues. The CDR3 DNA reads as TGTGCCAGCAGAGACGAGCGGGGACATTCCTACGAGCAGTACTTC. As protein: CASRDERGHSYEQYF.

The sample holds a few counts of this clonotype. This chain joins TRBV5-1 and TRBJ1-3; D is undetermined. Germline V gene data show CDR1 as SGHRS and CDR2 as YFSETQ. V was cut by 6 bases and J by 2 bases, with 12 bases left in between. The CDR3 is made up of 14 amino acids. CDR3 coding DNA: TGCGCCAGCACCCCGGGCCCGCCTGGAAACACCATATATTTT. This gives the protein CASTPGPPGNTIYF.

In this sample, this clonotype turned up a few times. The chain is built from TRBV25-1 and TRBJ2-1, with TRBD2 matching over 8 bases. This CDR3 spans 14 amino acids. Germline loops: CDR1 MGHDK, CDR2 SYGVNS. V lost 7 bases and J lost 6; bases outside the gene matches: 8. The CDR3 loop reads CASKIPGTSNEQFF. The CDR3 DNA sequence: TGTGCCAGCAAGATTCCGGGGACTAGCAATGAGCAGTTCTTC. Full variable domain (outside the CDR3, taken from reference TRBV25-1 and TRBJ2-1): EADIYQTPRYLVIGTGKKITLECSQTMGHDKMYWYQQDPGMELHLIHYSYGVNSTEKGDLSSESTVSRIRTEHFPLTLESARPSHTSQYLCASKIPGTSNEQFFGPGTRLTVL.

There are a few counts of this clonotype. This chain joins TRBV5-1 and TRBJ1-2; possibly TRBD1 for D (6 bases). The CDR3 runs 16 residues. The germline gives CDR1 SGHRS, CDR2 YFSETQ. The V and J ends lost 0 bases and 4 bases respectively, with 16 bases between them. The CDR3 nucleotides read TGCGCCAGCAGCTTGGGGGGTCCAGGGGTTGGCTATGGCTACACCTTC. Its protein is CASSLGGPGVGYGYTF.